This TCR beta chain was found in a study of T-cell reconstitution after alpha-beta-depleted transplantation in children. General observations from the study: After transplant, at about two months, alpha-beta T cells were reportedly derived from several hundred expanded graft clones. From surviving recipient T cells and thymic progenitors came the high day-60 TCRbeta diversity observed in some patients. T cells produced anew were the main source of T-cell counts and diversity one year after transplant.

This clonotype was observed at least ten times. Its antigen is not identified. Germline CDR1 DFQATT, CDR2 SNEGSKA (reference sequence). The CDR3 runs to 14 residues. V was pared by 0 bases and J by 5 bases, with 14 bases between. Unique molecular identifiers were incorporated into the prepared TCRbeta library. TCRdb redid the calling of the PCR reads with MiXCR, one entry per CDR3 protein. The repertoire consists of over 100,000 distinct CDR3 sequences, with about a tenth occurring once and the leading ten covering less than 35%. The sequence derives from a boy aged 2-9 years with acute lymphoblastic leukemia, due to receive a stem cell transplant. The V call is TRBV20-1, the J call TRBJ2-7, with D possibly being TRBD1 (5 bases). The sample in question was PBMCs, obtained before TCRalphabeta/CD19-depleted stem cell transplant. The DNA of the CDR3 is TGCAGTGCTAGAGATCAAGGGGCGCTGCACGAGCAGTACTTC. Encoded protein: CSARDQGALHEQYF.